The 19 T cell receptor beta chains presented below share a single source sample, sequenced in a study of PD-L1 blockade in urothelial cancer. Measured with immunoSEQ multiplex PCR; TCRdb has only the in-frame clones, and not every one. This sample has around 45,000 clones, with approximately 90% found just once. Material: PBMCs, obtained around atezolizumab (anti-PD-L1) treatment. The receptor set was obtained from an older woman with urothelial cancer.

This chain uses TRBV10-3 with TRBJ2-5, with D tentatively TRBD1 (6 bases). Germline V gene sequence: CDR1 ENHRY, CDR2 SYGVKD. This CDR3 is 14 amino acids long. With 9 bases removed from V and 5 bases from J, the gap between germline ends came to 19 bases. The CDR3 reads CAIQSMGAGETQYF. In DNA, the CDR3 is TGTGCCATTCAGAGTATGGGGGCCGGGGAGACCCAGTACTTC.

The rearrangement uses TRBV7-3 and TRBJ2-3; 10 bases match TRBD2. This CDR3 is 14 amino acids long. The ends lost 3 bases at V and 10 bases at J; junction bases unmatched: 7. CDR1 and CDR2 (germline): SGHTA, FQGTGA. The CDR3: CASSLERGGRPQYF. Here the CDR3 DNA reads TGTGCCAGCAGCTTGGAGCGGGGGGGCCGTCCGCAGTATTTT.

The chain is built from TRBV9 and TRBJ2-2, with 11 bases identical to TRBD2. CDR1 and CDR2 (germline): SGDLS, YYNGEE. Losses at the gene ends were 0 bases for V and 7 bases for J; bases not matched to a gene: 2. The CDR3 runs 15 residues. The CDR3 nucleotides read TGTGCCAGCAGCGTAGGACTAGCGGGGATCGGGGAGCTGTTTTTT. Amino acid sequence: CASSVGLAGIGELFF.

The chain has TRBV14 and TRBJ2-5; TRBD2 aligns across 9 bases. Germline CDR1 is SGHDN and CDR2 is FVKESK. V shed 5 bases and J 5 bases; nucleotides not matched to a gene: 9. The CDR3 consists of 15 residues. DNA for the CDR3: TGTGCCAGCAGCTTTGTAGCGGGAGTTCGGGAGACCCAGTACTTC. This codes for CASSFVAGVRETQYF. Using reference TRBV14 and TRBJ2-5 for the parts outside the CDR3, the full variable domain is EAGVTQFPSHSVIEKGQTVTLRCDPISGHDNLYWYRRVMGKEIKFLLHFVKESKQDESGMPNNRFLAERTGGTYSTLKVQPAELEDSGVYFCASSFVAGVRETQYFGPGTRLLVL.

This chain uses TRBV7-2 with TRBJ2-3, with 10 bases matching TRBD2. V shed 2 bases, J shed 1 base, and the junction held 3 bases outside the gene matches. The CDR3 spans 16 residues. Germline lookup yields CDR1 SGHTA and CDR2 FQGNSA. CDR3 nucleotides: TGTGCCAGCAGCTTATTAGCGGGAGGCCGCACAGATACGCAGTATTTT. It translates to CASSLLAGGRTDTQYF.

This chain connects TRBV18 to TRBJ2-7; D is ambiguous. V was shortened by 1 base and J by 7 bases, with 14 bases between the two germline ends. Germline V lookup: CDR1 KGHSH, CDR2 LQKENI. The CDR3 loop spans 14 amino acids. The CDR3 bases are TGTGCCAGCTCACCACAGGTCGGCCAGGAAGAGCAGTACTTC. Its translation: CASSPQVGQEEQYF.

This clone came up a few times. The V call is TRBV4-3, the J call TRBJ1-1; 8 positions match TRBD1. The CDR3 runs 16 residues. The trim removed 1 base at V and 3 bases at J, leaving 7 bases unmatched. The germline gives CDR1 LGHNA, CDR2 YSLEER. CDR3 DNA: TGCGCCAGCAGCCAAGTACAGGGGGGATTGGACACTGAAGCTTTCTTT. This sequence encodes CASSQVQGGLDTEAFF.

The V and J genes are TRBV7-2 and TRBJ2-7, with D possibly TRBD1 on 6 matching bases. The CDR3 consists of 14 residues. Germline CDR1 reads SGHTA; CDR2 reads FQGNSA. V dropped 8 bases and J dropped 3 bases, with 17 bases sitting between them. DNA of the CDR3: TGTGCCAGCGCCGGTGGACAGAGCTACTACGAGCAGTACTTC. Its translation: CASAGGQSYYEQYF.

The chain uses TRBV2 and TRBJ1-2, with 11 bases aligning to TRBD1. In germline, CDR1 is SNHLY, CDR2 FYNNEI. With 8 bases clipped from V and 1 base from J, the junction kept 12 bases outside the gene matches. This CDR3 has 17 amino acids. Written as DNA, the CDR3 is TGTGCCAGCCTTCGGGTGGGACAGGGGGTTCTTAACTATGGCTACACCTTC. This encodes CASLRVGQGVLNYGYTF.

The chain employs TRBV5-1 and TRBJ2-5; 7 nucleotides match TRBD1. The CDR3 is 14 residues long. Germline V lookup: CDR1 SGHRS, CDR2 YFSETQ. Trimming took 2 bases from V and 5 from J; bases not matched to a gene: 6. CDR3 DNA sequence: TGCGCCAGCAGCTTTGGACAGGCGGAGGAGACCCAGTACTTC. This sequence encodes CASSFGQAEETQYF.

The V call is TRBV2, the J call TRBJ1-5; D remains unclear. V was pared by 6 bases and J by 0 bases, with 12 bases between. Looked up from germline, CDR1 is SNHLY and CDR2 is FYNNEI. There are 15 residues in the CDR3. CDR3 in amino acids: CASRVGVYSNQPQHF. The CDR3 bases are TGTGCCAGCAGAGTCGGGGTTTATAGCAATCAGCCCCAGCATTTT.

The rearrangement links TRBV18 to TRBJ2-7, with 8 bases aligning to TRBD1. Germline CDR1 KGHSH, CDR2 LQKENI. CDR3 length: 14 residues. Trimming cost V 5 bases and J 1 base; bases outside gene matches: 4. The DNA for the CDR3 is TGTGCCAGCTCAACACGACAGGGGTCCTACGAGCAGTACTTC. Residues: CASSTRQGSYEQYF.

This clone occurred a few times. J is TRBJ1-1 and V is TRBV20-1; TRBD1 aligns across 7 bases. Germline loops: CDR1 DFQATT, CDR2 SNEGSKA (reference sequence). The J segment lost 6 bases and the V segment lost 6 bases, leaving 4 bases of the junction unmatched. The CDR3 extends over 11 amino acids. The CDR3 sequence: CSASDRAEAFF. CDR3 coding DNA: TGCAGTGCCTCCGACAGGGCTGAAGCTTTCTTT.

This chain uses TRBV28 with TRBJ2-6; a weak D match, TRBD1 (5 bases). V shed 5 bases and J shed 0 bases, with 8 bases lying between them. Germline V gene data show CDR1 as MDHEN and CDR2 as SYDVKM. The CDR3 extends over 15 amino acids. The CDR3 DNA reads as TGTGCCAGCAGTCATACAGGCTCTGGGGCCAACGTCCTGACTTTC. Translation: CASSHTGSGANVLTF.

The chain links TRBV5-6 to TRBJ1-2; no definite D call. V gave up 6 bases and J gave up 5 bases, with 14 bases separating them. CDR1 and CDR2 from the germline V gene are SGHDT and YYEEEE. The CDR3 length is 13 residues. The CDR3 protein is CASTPRGNYGYTF. CDR3 sequence (DNA): TGTGCCAGCACTCCCAGAGGGAATTATGGCTACACCTTC.

This clone was observed a single time. The chain has TRBV20-1 and TRBJ2-4; D call uncertain. The CDR3 loop spans 11 amino acids. Germline V gene sequence: CDR1 DFQATT, CDR2 SNEGSKA (reference sequence). The V and J ends lost 1 base and 7 bases respectively, with 5 bases between them. CDR3: CSARGGNIQYF. The CDR3 region has the DNA TGCAGTGCTAGAGGAGGCAACATTCAGTACTTC.

The V call is TRBV2, the J call TRBJ1-4; the D is unclear. This CDR3 is 12 amino acids long. Germline V gene sequence: CDR1 SNHLY, CDR2 FYNNEI. The V and J ends lost 4 bases and 8 bases respectively, with 8 bases between them. The CDR3 nucleotides read TGTGCCAGCAGTGTCATAGAGGAAAAACTGTTTTTT. Translation gives CASSVIEEKLFF.

V is TRBV18 and J is TRBJ2-7; 9 bases map to TRBD1. The CDR3 consists of 17 residues. V lost 1 base, J lost 3 bases, and 10 bases stayed unmatched. The germline gives CDR1 KGHSH, CDR2 LQKENI. The DNA for the CDR3 is TGTGCCAGCTCACCACTCGCTACAGGGGGCTTCAGCTACGAGCAGTACTTC. Residues: CASSPLATGGFSYEQYF.

The V call is TRBV15, the J call TRBJ2-5, with TRBD2 matching over 7 bases. The J segment lost 5 bases and the V segment lost 1 base, leaving 7 bases of the junction unmatched. The CDR3 spans 15 residues. The V gene's germline CDR1 is LNHNV and CDR2 YYDKDF (reference sequence). The CDR3 region is CATSRGPGGGETQYF. CDR3 DNA: TGTGCCACCAGCAGAGGCCCGGGGGGAGGCGAGACCCAGTACTTC.